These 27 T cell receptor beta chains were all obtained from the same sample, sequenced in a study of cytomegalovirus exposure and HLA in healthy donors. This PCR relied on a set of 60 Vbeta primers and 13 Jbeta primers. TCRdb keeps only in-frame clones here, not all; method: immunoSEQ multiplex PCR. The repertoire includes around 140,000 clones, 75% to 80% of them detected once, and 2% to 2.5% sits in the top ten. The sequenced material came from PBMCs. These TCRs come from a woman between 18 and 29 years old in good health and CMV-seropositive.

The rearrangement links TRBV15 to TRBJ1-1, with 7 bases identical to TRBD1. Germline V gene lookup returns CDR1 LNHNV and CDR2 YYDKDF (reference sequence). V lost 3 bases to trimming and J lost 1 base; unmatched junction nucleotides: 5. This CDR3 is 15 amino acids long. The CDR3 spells CATSSNQGENTEAFF. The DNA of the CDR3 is TGTGCCACCAGCAGCAACCAGGGGGAGAACACTGAAGCTTTCTTT.

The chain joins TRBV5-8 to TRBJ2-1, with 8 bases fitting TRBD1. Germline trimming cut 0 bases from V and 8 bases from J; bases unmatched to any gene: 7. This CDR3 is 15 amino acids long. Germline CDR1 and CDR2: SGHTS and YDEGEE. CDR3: CASSLGQGTGDEQFF. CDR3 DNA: TGTGCCAGCAGCTTGGGACAGGGGACAGGCGATGAGCAGTTCTTC. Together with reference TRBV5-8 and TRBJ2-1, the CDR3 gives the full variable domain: EAGVTQSPTHLIKTRGQQATLRCSPISGHTSVYWYQQALGLGLQFLLWYDEGEERNRGNFPPRFSGRQFPNYSSELNVNALELEDSALYLCASSLGQGTGDEQFFGPGTRLTVL.

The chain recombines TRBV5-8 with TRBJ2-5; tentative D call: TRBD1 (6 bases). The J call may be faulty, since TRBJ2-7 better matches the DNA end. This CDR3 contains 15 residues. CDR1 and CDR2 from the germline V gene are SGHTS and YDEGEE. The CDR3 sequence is CASSQKQGITYEQYF. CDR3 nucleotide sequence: TGTGCCAGCAGCCAGAAACAGGGAATAACCTACGAGCAGTACTTC.

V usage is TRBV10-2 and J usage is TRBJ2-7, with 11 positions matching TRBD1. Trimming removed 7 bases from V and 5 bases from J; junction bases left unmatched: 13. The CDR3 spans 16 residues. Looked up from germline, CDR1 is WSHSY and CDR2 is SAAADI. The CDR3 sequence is CASTYPGTGGYNEQYF. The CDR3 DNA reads TGCGCCAGCACTTACCCTGGGACAGGGGGTTATAACGAGCAGTACTTC.

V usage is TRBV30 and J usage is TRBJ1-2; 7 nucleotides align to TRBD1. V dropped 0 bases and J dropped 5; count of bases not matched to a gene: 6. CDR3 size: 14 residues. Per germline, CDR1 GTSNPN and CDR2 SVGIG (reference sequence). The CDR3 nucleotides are TGTGCCTGGAGTGTGAGGGCAGGGGGGTATGGCTACACCTTC. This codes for CAWSVRAGGYGYTF.

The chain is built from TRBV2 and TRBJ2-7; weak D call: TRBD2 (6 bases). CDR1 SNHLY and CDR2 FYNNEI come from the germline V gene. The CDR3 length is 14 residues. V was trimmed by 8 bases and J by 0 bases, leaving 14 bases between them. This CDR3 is CASGILANSYEQYF. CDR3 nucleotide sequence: TGTGCCAGCGGGATTCTAGCGAACTCCTACGAGCAGTACTTC.

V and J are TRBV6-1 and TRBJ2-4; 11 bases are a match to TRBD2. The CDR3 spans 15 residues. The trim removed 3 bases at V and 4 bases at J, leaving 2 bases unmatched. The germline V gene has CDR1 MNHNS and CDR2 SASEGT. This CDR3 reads CASSELAGGKNIQYF. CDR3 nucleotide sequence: TGTGCCAGCAGTGAGTTAGCGGGGGGGAAAAACATTCAGTACTTC.

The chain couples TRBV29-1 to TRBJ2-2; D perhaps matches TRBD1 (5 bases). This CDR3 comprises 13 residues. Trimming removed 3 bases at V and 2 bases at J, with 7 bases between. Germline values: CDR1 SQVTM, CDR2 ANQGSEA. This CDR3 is CSVDDRNTGELFF. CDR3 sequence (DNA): TGCAGCGTTGACGACAGAAACACCGGGGAGCTGTTTTTT.

The CDR3 sequence is CASSPRGDLYGYTF. DNA for the CDR3: TGCGCCAGCAGTCCCAGGGGAGACTTGTATGGCTACACCTTC. V usage is TRBV4-3 and J usage is TRBJ1-2; a weak D match, TRBD1 (6 bases). Germline-derived CDR1 and CDR2 are LGHNA and YSLEER. Trimming removed 6 bases from V and 5 bases from J, with 16 bases in between. The CDR3 runs to 14 residues.

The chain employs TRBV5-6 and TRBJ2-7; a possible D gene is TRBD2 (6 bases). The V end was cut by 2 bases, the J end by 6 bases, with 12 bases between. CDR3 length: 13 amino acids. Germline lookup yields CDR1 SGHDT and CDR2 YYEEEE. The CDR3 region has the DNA TGTGCCAGCAGCTTTTTCCAGGGAGGCGAGCAGTACTTC. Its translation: CASSFFQGGEQYF.

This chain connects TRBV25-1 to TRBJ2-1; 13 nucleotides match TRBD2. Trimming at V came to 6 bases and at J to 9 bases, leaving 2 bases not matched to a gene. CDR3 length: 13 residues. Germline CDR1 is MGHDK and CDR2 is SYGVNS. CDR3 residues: CASRGLAGAEQFF. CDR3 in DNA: TGTGCCAGCAGAGGACTAGCGGGGGCTGAGCAGTTCTTC.

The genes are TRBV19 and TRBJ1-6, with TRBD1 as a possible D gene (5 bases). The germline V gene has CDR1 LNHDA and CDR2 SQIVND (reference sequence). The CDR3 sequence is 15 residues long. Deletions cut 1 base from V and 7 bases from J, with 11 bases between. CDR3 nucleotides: TGTGCCAGTAGTATAGGGGCAGGGTCGAATTCACCCCTCCACTTT. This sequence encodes CASSIGAGSNSPLHF.

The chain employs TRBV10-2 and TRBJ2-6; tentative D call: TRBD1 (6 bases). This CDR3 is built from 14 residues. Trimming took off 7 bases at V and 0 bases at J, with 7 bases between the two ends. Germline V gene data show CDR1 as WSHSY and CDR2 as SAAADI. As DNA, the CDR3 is TGCGCCAGCATCAGGGGCTCTGGGGCCAACGTCCTGACTTTC. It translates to CASIRGSGANVLTF.

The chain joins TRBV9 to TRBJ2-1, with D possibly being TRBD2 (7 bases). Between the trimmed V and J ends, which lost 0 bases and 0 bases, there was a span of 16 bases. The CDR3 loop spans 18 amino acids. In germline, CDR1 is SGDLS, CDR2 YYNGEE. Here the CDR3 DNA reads TGTGCCAGCAGCGTAGGGGCCGGGGGGCCCAGCTCCTACAATGAGCAGTTCTTC. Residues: CASSVGAGGPSSYNEQFF.

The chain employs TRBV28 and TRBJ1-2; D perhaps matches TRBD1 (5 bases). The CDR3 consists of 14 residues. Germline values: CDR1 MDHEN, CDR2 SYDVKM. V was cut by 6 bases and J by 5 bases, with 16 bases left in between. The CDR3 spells CASSSSGVAYGYTF. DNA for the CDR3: TGTGCCAGCAGCTCCTCGGGGGTTGCTTATGGCTACACCTTC.

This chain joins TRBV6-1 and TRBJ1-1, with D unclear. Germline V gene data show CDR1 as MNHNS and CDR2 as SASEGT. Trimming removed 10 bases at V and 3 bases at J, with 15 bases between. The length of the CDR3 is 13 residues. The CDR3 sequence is CATRTEADTEAFF. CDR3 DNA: TGTGCCACCCGCACTGAGGCGGACACTGAAGCTTTCTTT.

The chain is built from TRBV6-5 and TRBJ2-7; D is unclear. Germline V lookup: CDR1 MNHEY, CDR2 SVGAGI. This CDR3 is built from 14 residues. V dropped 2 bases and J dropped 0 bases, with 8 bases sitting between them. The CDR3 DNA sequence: TGTGCCAGCAGTTACGAACCCGGCTCCTACGAGCAGTACTTC. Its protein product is CASSYEPGSYEQYF.

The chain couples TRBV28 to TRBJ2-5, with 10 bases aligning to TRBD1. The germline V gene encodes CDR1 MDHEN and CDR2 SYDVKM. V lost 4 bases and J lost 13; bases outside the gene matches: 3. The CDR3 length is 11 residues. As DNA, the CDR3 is TGTGCCAGCAGTTGGGGACAGGGGTGGTACTTC. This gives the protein CASSWGQGWYF.

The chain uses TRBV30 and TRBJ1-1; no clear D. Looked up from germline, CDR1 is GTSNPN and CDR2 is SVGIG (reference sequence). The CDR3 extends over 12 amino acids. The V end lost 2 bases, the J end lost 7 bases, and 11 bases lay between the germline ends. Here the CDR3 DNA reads TGTGCCTGGAGTAACACGGGTTTTGAAGCTTTCTTT. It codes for CAWSNTGFEAFF.

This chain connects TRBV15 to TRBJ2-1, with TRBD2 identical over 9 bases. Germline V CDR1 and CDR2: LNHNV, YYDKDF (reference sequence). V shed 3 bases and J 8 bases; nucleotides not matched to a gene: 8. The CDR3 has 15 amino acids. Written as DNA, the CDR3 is TGTGCCACCAGCAGTCGGGGACTAGCTTGGGATGAGCAGTTCTTC. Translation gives CATSSRGLAWDEQFF.

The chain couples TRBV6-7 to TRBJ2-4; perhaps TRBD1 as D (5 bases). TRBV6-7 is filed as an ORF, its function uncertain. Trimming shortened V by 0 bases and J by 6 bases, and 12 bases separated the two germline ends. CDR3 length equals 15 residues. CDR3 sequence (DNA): TGTGCCAGCAGTTACTCCAGGGTTGGCGGAAACATTCAGTACTTC. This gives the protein CASSYSRVGGNIQYF.

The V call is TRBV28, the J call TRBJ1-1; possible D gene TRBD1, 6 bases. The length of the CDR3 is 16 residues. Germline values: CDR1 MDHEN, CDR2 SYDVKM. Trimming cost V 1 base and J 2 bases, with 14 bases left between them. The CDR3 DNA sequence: TGTGCCAGCAGTTTATTGCTTCGGGGGGCAAACACTGAAGCTTTCTTT. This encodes CASSLLLRGANTEAFF.

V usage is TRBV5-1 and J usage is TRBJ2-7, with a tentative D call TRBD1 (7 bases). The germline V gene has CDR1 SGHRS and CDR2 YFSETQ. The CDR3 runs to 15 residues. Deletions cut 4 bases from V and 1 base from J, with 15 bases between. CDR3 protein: CASSPRGDRSYEQYF. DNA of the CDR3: TGCGCCAGCAGCCCAAGGGGGGACAGATCCTACGAGCAGTACTTC.

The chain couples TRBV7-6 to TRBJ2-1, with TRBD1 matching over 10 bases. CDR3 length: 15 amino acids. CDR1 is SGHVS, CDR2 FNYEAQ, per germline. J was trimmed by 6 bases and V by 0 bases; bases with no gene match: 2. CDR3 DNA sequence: TGTGCCAGCAGCTTAGCTGGGACAGGGGTCAATGAGCAGTTCTTC. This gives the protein CASSLAGTGVNEQFF.

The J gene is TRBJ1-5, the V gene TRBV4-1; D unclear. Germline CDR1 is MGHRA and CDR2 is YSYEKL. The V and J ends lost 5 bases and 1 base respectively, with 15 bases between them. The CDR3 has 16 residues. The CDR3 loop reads CASSSFGEASNQPQHF. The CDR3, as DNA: TGCGCCAGCAGCTCTTTCGGGGAGGCGAGCAATCAGCCCCAGCATTTT.

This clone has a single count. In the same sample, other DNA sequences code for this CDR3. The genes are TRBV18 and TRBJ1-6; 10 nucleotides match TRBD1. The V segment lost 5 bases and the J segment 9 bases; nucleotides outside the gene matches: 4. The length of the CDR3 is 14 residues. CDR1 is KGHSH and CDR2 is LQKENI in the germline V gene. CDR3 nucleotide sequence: TGTGCCAGCTCAGCGACAGGGGGCAGTTCACCCCTCCACTTT. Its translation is CASSATGGSSPLHF.

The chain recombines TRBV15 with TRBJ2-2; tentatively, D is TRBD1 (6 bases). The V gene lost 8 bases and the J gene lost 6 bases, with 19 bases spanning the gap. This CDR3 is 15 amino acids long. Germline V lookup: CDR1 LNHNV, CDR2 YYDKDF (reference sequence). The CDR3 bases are TGTGCCACCGACTCCGACTACAGGGACGCCGGGGAGCTGTTTTTT. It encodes CATDSDYRDAGELFF.